This TCR beta chain is drawn from a study of blood T cell repertoires in COVID-19. Points on this clone: Relative to the germline gene, one junction end is altered; a read error may explain this.

CDR3 length: 14 amino acids. CDR1 is MNHEY, CDR2 SVGAGI, per germline. The assay was immunoSEQ multiplex PCR, and TCRdb's table has in-frame clones only and misses some. The table includes tens of thousands of clones, roughly 82% detected once. Sequenced input: peripheral blood. The chain recombines TRBV6-5 with TRBJ1-3, with 8 bases matching TRBD1. This clonotype was obtained from a human donor in a cohort sampled during active COVID-19. The CDR3 spells CASSYNDRGNSIYF. As DNA, the CDR3 is TGTGCCAGCAGTTACAACGACAGGGGAAACTCCATATATTTT.